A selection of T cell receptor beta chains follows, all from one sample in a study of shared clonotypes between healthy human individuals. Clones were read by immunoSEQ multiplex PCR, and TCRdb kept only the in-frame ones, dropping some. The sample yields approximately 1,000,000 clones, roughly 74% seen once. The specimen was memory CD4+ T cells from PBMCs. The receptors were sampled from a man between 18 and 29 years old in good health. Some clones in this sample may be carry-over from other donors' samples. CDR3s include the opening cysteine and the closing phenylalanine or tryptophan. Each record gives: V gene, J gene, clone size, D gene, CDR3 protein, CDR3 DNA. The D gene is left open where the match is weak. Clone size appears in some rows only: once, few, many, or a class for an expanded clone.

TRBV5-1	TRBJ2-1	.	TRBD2	CASRISGTSSYNEQFF	TGCGCCAGCAGAATTAGCGGGACAAGCTCCTACAATGAGCAGTTCTTC
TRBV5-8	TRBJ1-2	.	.	CASSFEGLGYTF	TGTGCCAGCAGCTTTGAGGGTCTTGGCTACACCTTC
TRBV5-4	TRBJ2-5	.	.	CASSLMGMGETQYF	TGTGCCAGCAGCTTGATGGGGATGGGAGAGACCCAGTACTTC
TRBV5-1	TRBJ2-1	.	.	CASSGRSGVANEQFF	TGCGCCAGCAGCGGACGGAGCGGAGTGGCCAATGAGCAGTTCTTC
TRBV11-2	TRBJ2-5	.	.	CASSLVTGAEGTQYF	TGTGCCAGCAGCTTAGTAACGGGGGCGGAGGGGACCCAGTACTTC
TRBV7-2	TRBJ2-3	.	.	CASSLKGEDTQYF	TGTGCCAGCAGCTTAAAAGGGGAAGATACGCAGTATTTT
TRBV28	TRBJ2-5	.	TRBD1	CASTTSRGPGETQYF	TGTGCCAGCACCACCAGTAGGGGGCCCGGAGAGACCCAGTACTTC
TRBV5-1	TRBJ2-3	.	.	CASSLAPGAMADTQYF	TGCGCCAGCAGCTTGGCCCCGGGGGCTATGGCAGATACGCAGTATTTT
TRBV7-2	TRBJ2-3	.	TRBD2	CASSLRVLTSGPTDTQYF	TGTGCCAGCAGCTTAAGGGTACTGACTAGCGGTCCCACAGATACGCAGTATTTT
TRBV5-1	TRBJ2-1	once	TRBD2	CASSTASGRYNEQFF	TGCGCCAGCAGCACCGCTAGCGGGAGGTACAATGAGCAGTTCTTC
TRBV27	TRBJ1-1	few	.	CASSLGTRNTEAFF	TGTGCCAGCAGTTTAGGGACACGGAACACTGAAGCTTTCTTT
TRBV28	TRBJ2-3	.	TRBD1	CASSLAREGTGTGGETDTQYF	TGTGCCAGCAGTTTAGCCCGAGAAGGGACAGGGACTGGTGGTGAAACAGATACGCAGTATTTT
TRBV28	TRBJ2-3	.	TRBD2	CASRLAGATMEDTQYF	TGTGCCAGCAGATTAGCGGGAGCCACTATGGAGGATACGCAGTATTTT
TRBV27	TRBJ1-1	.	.	CASRSSGLGTEAFF	TGTGCCAGCAGAAGCTCGGGACTCGGCACTGAAGCTTTCTTT
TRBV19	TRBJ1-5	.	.	CASNGGKHQPQHF	TGTGCCAGTAATGGGGGCAAACATCAGCCCCAGCATTTT
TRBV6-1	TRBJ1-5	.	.	CASSDYGGGQPQHF	TGTGCCAGCAGTGATTATGGGGGAGGTCAGCCCCAGCATTTT
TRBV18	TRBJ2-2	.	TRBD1	CASSLQQGFGTGELFF	TGTGCCAGCTCCCTCCAACAGGGGTTCGGCACCGGGGAGCTGTTTTTT
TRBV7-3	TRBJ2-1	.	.	CASSLGLGAAVFF	TGTGCCAGCAGCTTAGGTTTAGGGGCGGCAGTTTTCTTC
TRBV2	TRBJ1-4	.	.	CASSDKGPREKLFF	TGTGCCAGCAGTGATAAAGGGCCCAGAGAAAAACTGTTTTTT
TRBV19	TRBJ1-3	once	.	CASSSRLRLAANTIYF	TGTGCCAGTAGTTCCAGGTTGAGACTGGCCGCAAACACCATATATTTT
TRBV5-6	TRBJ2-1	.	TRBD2	CASSLVWREYNEQFF	TGTGCCAGCAGCTTGGTTTGGCGGGAGTACAATGAGCAGTTCTTC
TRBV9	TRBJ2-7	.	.	CASSATGTQSYEQYF	TGTGCCAGCAGCGCAACCGGGACTCAATCCTACGAGCAGTACTTC
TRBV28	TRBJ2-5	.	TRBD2	CASGTSGRGKTQYF	TGTGCCAGCGGGACTAGCGGGAGGGGGAAGACCCAGTACTTC
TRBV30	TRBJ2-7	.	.	CAWSGDQGTGQYF	TGTGCCTGGAGTGGAGATCAGGGAACGGGGCAGTACTTC
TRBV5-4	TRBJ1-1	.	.	CASSLDRAGTEAFF	TGTGCCAGCAGCTTGGATAGGGCGGGGACTGAAGCTTTCTTT
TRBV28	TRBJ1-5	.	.	CASSLSTPGNQPQHF	TGTGCCAGCAGTTTATCCACTCCAGGCAATCAGCCCCAGCATTTT
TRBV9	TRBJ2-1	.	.	CASSVAGGSYNEQFF	TGTGCCAGCAGCGTAGCGGGTGGCTCCTACAATGAGCAGTTCTTC
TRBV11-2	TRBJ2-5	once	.	CASSGTQETQYF	TGTGCCAGCAGCGGGACCCAAGAGACCCAGTACTTC
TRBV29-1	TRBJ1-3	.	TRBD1	CSAARDRGGNTIYF	TGCAGCGCCGCCCGGGACAGGGGTGGAAACACCATATATTTT
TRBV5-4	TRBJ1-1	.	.	CASSLWAGNTEAFF	TGTGCCAGCAGCTTGTGGGCAGGGAACACTGAAGCTTTCTTT
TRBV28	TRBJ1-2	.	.	CASSSQGRSAHENYGYTF	TGTGCCAGCAGTTCGCAAGGACGGTCGGCCCATGAGAACTATGGCTACACCTTC
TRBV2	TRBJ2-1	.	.	CASKVLPYNEQFF	TGTGCCAGCAAAGTGCTCCCCTACAATGAGCAGTTCTTC
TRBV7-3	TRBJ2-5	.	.	CASSLSRQETQYF	TGTGCCAGCAGCTTAAGCAGGCAAGAGACCCAGTACTTC
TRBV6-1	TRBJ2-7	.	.	CASSEGGKDYEQYF	TGTGCCAGCAGTGAAGGGGGAAAAGACTACGAGCAGTACTTC
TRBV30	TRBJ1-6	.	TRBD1	CAWTDRGSSPLHF	TGTGCCTGGACCGACAGGGGATCGTCACCCCTCCACTTT
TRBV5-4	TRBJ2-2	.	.	CASSLRQGSGELFF	TGTGCCAGCAGCTTGCGTCAGGGCTCCGGGGAGCTGTTTTTT
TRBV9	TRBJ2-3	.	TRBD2	CASSAGLAASTDTQYF	TGTGCCAGCAGCGCCGGACTAGCGGCTAGCACAGATACGCAGTATTTT
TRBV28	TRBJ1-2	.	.	CASSLAGPLVYGYTF	TGTGCCAGCAGTTTAGCGGGGCCCCTAGTCTATGGCTACACCTTC
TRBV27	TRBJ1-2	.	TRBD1	CASSRPGQATGYTF	TGTGCCAGCAGCCGACCGGGACAGGCGACCGGCTACACCTTC
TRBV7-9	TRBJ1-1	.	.	CASSLEVNTEAFF	TGTGCCAGCAGCTTAGAGGTTAACACTGAAGCTTTCTTT
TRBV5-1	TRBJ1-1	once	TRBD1	CASSDLTGVPEAFF	TGCGCCAGCAGCGACCTGACAGGGGTGCCTGAAGCTTTCTTT
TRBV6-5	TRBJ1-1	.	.	CASSSRQSLTEAFF	TGTGCCAGCAGTTCTCGACAGTCTCTCACTGAAGCTTTCTTT
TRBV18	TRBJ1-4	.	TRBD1	CASSPRTGLSNEKLFF	TGTGCCAGCTCACCACGGACAGGGTTGTCTAATGAAAAACTGTTTTTT
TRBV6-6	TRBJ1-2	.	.	CASSYVKGYGYTF	TGTGCCAGCAGTTATGTTAAAGGTTATGGCTACACCTTC
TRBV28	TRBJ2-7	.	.	CASSFTGKGGEQYF	TGTGCCAGCAGTTTCACAGGGAAAGGGGGGGAGCAGTACTTC
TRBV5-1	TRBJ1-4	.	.	CASSLGISATNEKLFF	TGCGCCAGCAGCTTGGGGATTTCGGCAACTAATGAAAAACTGTTTTTT
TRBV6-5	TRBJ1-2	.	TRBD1	CASSRGPGTGYGYTF	TGTGCCAGCAGTAGAGGGCCCGGGACAGGGTATGGCTACACCTTC
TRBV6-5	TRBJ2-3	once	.	CASSYSNVMADTQYF	TGTGCCAGCAGTTACTCGAACGTGATGGCAGATACGCAGTATTTT
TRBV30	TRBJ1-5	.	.	CAWSVQEGQPQHF	TGTGCCTGGAGTGTACAGGAGGGTCAGCCCCAGCATTTT
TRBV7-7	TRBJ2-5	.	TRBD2	CASSLGIAGQETQYF	TGTGCCAGCAGCTTAGGAATAGCGGGACAAGAGACCCAGTACTTC
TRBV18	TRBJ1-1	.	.	CASSHGTANTEAFF	TGTGCCAGCTCCCACGGGACGGCGAACACTGAAGCTTTCTTT
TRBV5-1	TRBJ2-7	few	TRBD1	CASRRQGRINEQYF	TGCGCCAGCAGACGACAGGGGAGGATCAACGAGCAGTACTTC
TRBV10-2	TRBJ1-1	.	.	CASIRNDGGRGTEAFF	TGCGCCAGCATTCGAAACGACGGGGGGCGAGGCACTGAAGCTTTCTTT
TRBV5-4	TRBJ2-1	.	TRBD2	CASSRGLADNEQFF	TGTGCCAGCAGCAGGGGACTAGCGGACAATGAGCAGTTCTTC
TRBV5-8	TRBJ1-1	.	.	CASSLPHGTRITEAFF	TGTGCCAGCAGCTTGCCTCACGGGACTCGGATCACTGAAGCTTTCTTT
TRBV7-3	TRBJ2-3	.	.	CASSAQGRGSGYTDTQYF	TGTGCCAGCAGTGCACAGGGGAGAGGTAGCGGGTACACAGATACGCAGTATTTT
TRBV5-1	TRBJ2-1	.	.	CASSLLRTNPEQFF	TGCGCCAGCAGCTTGTTGAGGACAAACCCAGAGCAGTTCTTC